Each of the 18 T cell receptor beta chains below was sequenced from the same sample in a study of T cell repertoires in cytomegalovirus infection. TCRdb called the reads again in MiXCR, with one record for every CDR3 protein. The sample has 150,000 to 200,000 distinct CDR3 sequences, more than 15% seen once; the top ten hold approximately 19%. Sequenced input: CD8+ T cells from PBMCs. The receptors derive from a human donor in good health (CMV status not recorded). Some clones in this sample may be carry-over from other donors' samples.

The CDR3 DNA reads as TGTGCCAGCAGTCCGTTGGCCCGACAGGGTCGGAAGGCCCAGCATTTT. This sequence encodes CASSPLARQGRKAQHF. This chain connects TRBV6-6 to TRBJ1-5; 7 bases line up with TRBD1. CDR1 and CDR2 from the germline V gene are MNHNY and SVGAGI (reference sequence). The trim removed 5 bases at V and 11 bases at J, leaving 18 bases unmatched. This CDR3 comprises 16 residues.

This clonotype was recorded many times. V is TRBV7-9 and J is TRBJ1-1; D is possibly TRBD1 (6 bases). Germline values: CDR1 SEHNR, CDR2 FQNEAQ (reference sequence). Trimming removed 4 bases from V and 3 bases from J, with 18 bases in between. The CDR3 contains 16 residues. The DNA for the CDR3 is TGTGCCAGCAGCTCCGGGAGCGGAGGGGGGTACACTGAAGCTTTCTTT. Its translation is CASSSGSGGGYTEAFF.

The J gene is TRBJ1-2, the V gene TRBV28; D ambiguous. Germline V gene data show CDR1 as MDHEN and CDR2 as SYDVKM. V dropped 1 base and J dropped 3 bases, with 12 bases sitting between them. This CDR3 has 15 amino acids. CDR3 DNA sequence: TGTGCCAGCAGTTTATTCCGGACCGGGTACTATGGCTACACCTTC. As protein: CASSLFRTGYYGYTF.

Turning to this clonotype: A single base separates this from a much larger clone, so it may be a read error. V and J are TRBV6-6 and TRBJ2-1; 8 bases map to TRBD2. Germline loops: CDR1 MNHNY, CDR2 SVGAGI (reference sequence). The length of the CDR3 is 14 residues. CDR3 in amino acids: CANSYSGTRDEQFF. In nucleotides, the CDR3 is TGTGCCAACAGTTACTCGGGGACTAGGGATGAGCAGTTCTTC.

This clonotype occurred many times. J is TRBJ2-2 and V is TRBV7-8, with D perhaps matching TRBD2 (5 bases). Trimming stripped 4 bases from V and 4 bases from J, with 25 bases between. The V gene's germline CDR1 is SGHVS and CDR2 FQNEAQ. There are 19 residues in the CDR3. The CDR3 reads CASSSGPGRIKRATGELFF. DNA of the CDR3: TGTGCCAGCAGCTCTGGACCGGGCCGAATTAAGAGGGCCACCGGGGAGCTGTTTTTT.

This clonotype has only a few counts. The chain uses TRBV6-2 or TRBV6-3 and TRBJ2-1; a weak D match, TRBD2 (5 bases). CDR1 is MNHEY, CDR2 SVGEGT, per germline. The CDR3 contains 13 residues. Trimming left V 10 bases short and J 6 bases short, with 16 bases between. The CDR3 nucleotides read TGTGCCACCGGGGAAGGGCTTGGCAATGAGCAGTTCTTC. It is translated as CATGEGLGNEQFF.

This sequence joins TRBV6-2 or TRBV6-3 and TRBJ2-1; no reliable D call. CDR1 and CDR2 (germline): MNHEY, SVGEGT. This CDR3 is built from 12 residues. The ends were cut back, 2 bases at V and 5 bases at J, with 4 bases in the middle. The CDR3 nucleotides read TGTGCCAGCAGTTACCCCGACAATGAGCAGTTCTTC. As protein: CASSYPDNEQFF.

This clonotype was recorded at least ten times. The rearrangement joins TRBV7-6 to TRBJ2-7; D is possibly TRBD1 (5 bases). Trimming took off 5 bases at V and 2 bases at J, with 10 bases between the two ends. Germline assignment: CDR1 SGHVS and CDR2 FNYEAQ. There are 13 residues in the CDR3. The CDR3 sequence is CASSPSGPYEQYF. DNA for the CDR3: TGTGCCAGCAGCCCTTCAGGGCCCTACGAGCAGTACTTC.

The rearrangement links TRBV6-2 or TRBV6-3 to TRBJ1-1; D is uncertain. V was shortened by 5 bases and J by 4 bases, with 8 bases between the two germline ends. CDR1 is MNHEY, CDR2 SVGEGT, per germline. CDR3 length: 12 residues. CDR3 bases: TGTGCCAGCAGTAGTTGGGGCACTGAAGCTTTCTTT. This translates into CASSSWGTEAFF.

This clonotype was seen a few times. The chain is built from TRBV7-2 and TRBJ2-5; TRBD2 aligns across 8 bases. Germline V CDR1 and CDR2: SGHTA, FQGNSA. The length of the CDR3 is 16 residues. J lost 7 bases, V lost 3 bases, and 13 bases had no gene match. CDR3 amino acids: CASSFRPGGVGGTQYF. CDR3 DNA: TGTGCCAGCAGCTTTAGACCGGGAGGGGTCGGTGGGACCCAGTACTTC.

There are a few counts of this clonotype. This chain uses TRBV27 with TRBJ2-7; perhaps TRBD2 as D (6 bases). The CDR3 length is 12 residues. Germline CDR1 and CDR2: MNHEY and SMNVEV (reference sequence). V was pared by 8 bases and J by 4 bases, with 12 bases between. The DNA of the CDR3 is TGTGCCAGCCGGAGGGGTCAGTACGAGCAGTACTTC. Translating it yields CASRRGQYEQYF.

This clonotype was counted a few times. The chain is built from TRBV6-5 and TRBJ2-7; tentative D call: TRBD1 (6 bases). CDR1 MNHEY and CDR2 SVGAGI come from the germline V gene. V lost 5 bases and J lost 6, with 11 bases in between. The CDR3 has 12 residues. The DNA for the CDR3 is TGTGCCAGCAGTGCACAGGGAGTCGAGCAGTACTTC. Its translation: CASSAQGVEQYF.

This clonotype came up once. The chain combines TRBV28 with TRBJ1-5, with D uncertain. Between the trimmed V and J ends, which lost 6 bases and 9 bases, there was a span of 12 bases. The CDR3 runs 12 residues. Germline CDR1 MDHEN, CDR2 SYDVKM. As DNA, the CDR3 is TGTGCCAGCAGCCTGTCCGAAGGGCCCCAGCATTTT. It specifies CASSLSEGPQHF.

The CDR3 coding sequence is TGTGCCAGCTATCAGGGTAACACCGGGGAGCTGTTTTTT. Amino acid sequence: CASYQGNTGELFF. This rearrangement joins TRBV7-8 to TRBJ2-2; tentatively, D is TRBD1 (5 bases). The CDR3 is 13 residues long. Germline V lookup: CDR1 SGHVS, CDR2 FQNEAQ. The V end was cut by 8 bases, the J end by 2 bases, with 9 bases between.

This clonotype was seen only a few times. The gene calls are TRBV7-9 and TRBJ1-6, with TRBD1 as a possible D gene (5 bases). The CDR3 is made up of 16 amino acids. CDR1 SEHNR and CDR2 FQNEAQ come from the germline V gene (reference sequence). The ends were cut back, 2 bases at V and 9 bases at J, with 17 bases in the middle. In nucleotides, the CDR3 is TGTGCCAGCAGCTTACAGAGAAACCTTGGGGCTTCACCCCTCCACTTT. Its translation: CASSLQRNLGASPLHF.

In DNA form, the CDR3 reads TGTGCCAGCTGGGCCGGGGAGCTGTTTTTT. Encoded protein: CASWAGELFF. V gene TRBV2 combines with J gene TRBJ2-2; no reliable D call. Germline V lookup: CDR1 SNHLY, CDR2 FYNNEI. The CDR3 covers 10 residues. The V gene lost 8 bases and the J gene lost 6 bases, with 4 bases spanning the gap.

This clonotype was counted many times. The gene calls are TRBV7-2 and TRBJ1-2, with TRBD1 matching 7 bases. CDR1 and CDR2 from the germline V gene are SGHTA and FQGNSA. The CDR3 totals 17 residues. The junction had 13 bases not matched to a gene; V was cut back by 5 bases and J by 1 base. CDR3 in amino acids: CASSPRDRQILNYGYTF. The CDR3 region has the DNA TGTGCCAGCAGCCCTCGGGACAGACAGATACTTAACTATGGCTACACCTTC.

This clonotype has more than one count but fewer than ten. V is TRBV6-2 or TRBV6-3 and J is TRBJ2-1; 8 nucleotides agree with TRBD1. Looked up from germline, CDR1 is MNHEY and CDR2 is SVGEGT. The V gene end was trimmed by 6 bases and the J gene end by 0 bases; junction bases not matched to a gene: 4. The CDR3 loop spans 15 amino acids. The CDR3 DNA reads as TGTGCCAGCAGCGGACAGGGAGGCTCCTACAATGAGCAGTTCTTC. Encoded protein: CASSGQGGSYNEQFF.